One and the same sample provided the 9 T cell receptor beta chains below, sequenced in a study of sequential checkpoint blockade in melanoma. This sample's treatment: randomized to nivolumab then ipilimumab (arm A) or the reverse (arm B). Some clones are missing from TCRdb's copy, which holds only in-frame ones; the method was immunoSEQ multiplex PCR. In the table there are around 13,000 clones, about 79% of which are singletons. The sample consisted of CD8+ T cells sorted from blood (inferred from file names), taken from a patient given nivolumab and ipilimumab in sequence. Source of these receptors: a human donor with melanoma.

V usage is TRBV6-1 and J usage is TRBJ1-1; D call uncertain. The V end lost 7 bases, the J end lost 3 bases, and 12 bases lay between the germline ends. In germline, CDR1 is MNHNS, CDR2 SASEGT. CDR3 length: 13 amino acids. The CDR3 region is CASILPYYTEAFF. The CDR3 DNA reads TGTGCCAGCATCTTACCATACTACACTGAAGCTTTCTTT.

The chain employs TRBV5-1 and TRBJ2-7, with D possibly matching TRBD1 (5 bases). Germline CDR1 SGHRS, CDR2 YFSETQ. CDR3 length: 18 residues. Trimming removed 1 base at V and 0 bases at J, with 20 bases between. Written as DNA, the CDR3 is TGCGCCAGCAGCTTGAGGGATCGACAGTGGACCGACTCCTACGAGCAGTACTTC. Its protein product is CASSLRDRQWTDSYEQYF. The complete variable domain, with remaining parts taken from reference TRBV5-1 and TRBJ2-7, reads KAGVTQTPRYLIKTRGQQVTLSCSPISGHRSVSWYQQTPGQGLQFLFEYFSETQRNKGNFPGRFSGRQFSNSRSEMNVSTLELGDSALYLCASSLRDRQWTDSYEQYFGPGTRLTVT.

The chain employs TRBV6-1 and TRBJ2-7; D gene unclear. V lost 8 bases, J lost 3 bases, and 17 bases lay in between. The length of the CDR3 is 14 residues. CDR1 and CDR2 (germline): MNHNS, SASEGT. CDR3: CASRLRSANYEQYF. CDR3 DNA: TGTGCCAGCCGCCTGCGGTCCGCCAACTACGAGCAGTACTTC.

The rearrangement joins TRBV4-1 to TRBJ1-5, with D unresolved. Trimming stripped 0 bases from V and 0 bases from J, with 9 bases between. This CDR3 spans 16 amino acids. Germline CDR1 and CDR2: MGHRA and YSYEKL. CDR3 bases: TGCGCCAGCAGCCAAGATTTCGGGTATAGCAATCAGCCCCAGCATTTT. It translates to CASSQDFGYSNQPQHF.

This clone was observed once. The chain combines TRBV29-1 with TRBJ2-5; 7 bases fit TRBD2. CDR3 length equals 12 residues. With 6 bases clipped from V and 4 bases from J, the junction kept 5 bases outside the gene matches. Germline V gene sequence: CDR1 SQVTM, CDR2 ANQGSEA. The CDR3 DNA reads as TGCAGCGTCGTTGGACTAGTAGAGACCCAGTACTTC. Translation gives CSVVGLVETQYF.

The genes are TRBV4-3 and TRBJ2-7; 8 bases fit TRBD1. V was clipped by 0 bases and J by 1 base; unmatched bases: 8. CDR1 and CDR2 from the germline V gene are LGHNA and YSLEER. The CDR3 runs 17 residues. CDR3 protein: CASSQDLRGPWSYEQYF. In nucleotides, the CDR3 is TGCGCCAGCAGCCAAGACCTCAGGGGGCCCTGGTCCTACGAGCAGTACTTC.

The V gene is TRBV27, the J gene TRBJ2-7, with 14 bases lining up with TRBD2. Germline V gene lookup returns CDR1 MNHEY and CDR2 SMNVEV (reference sequence). V trimming: 0 bases; J trimming: 2 bases; junction bases outside the gene matches: 0. This CDR3 is built from 16 residues. The CDR3 spells CASSLSTSGRAYEQYF. Here the CDR3 DNA reads TGTGCCAGCAGTTTATCGACTAGCGGGAGGGCCTACGAGCAGTACTTC.

The chain uses TRBV27 and TRBJ2-3, with 10 nucleotides matching TRBD2. The germline CDR1 and CDR2 sequences are MNHEY and SMNVEV (reference sequence). There are 16 residues in the CDR3. After removal of 5 bases from V and 1 base from J, the junction contained 6 bases not matched to a gene. The CDR3 region is CASSMLLAGGTDTQYF. In DNA, the CDR3 is TGTGCCAGCAGTATGTTGCTAGCGGGAGGCACAGATACGCAGTATTTT.

J is TRBJ1-1 and V is TRBV7-9; 10 nucleotides align to TRBD1. V lost 4 bases to trimming and J lost 2 bases; unmatched junction nucleotides: 4. This CDR3 spans 15 amino acids. Germline assignment: CDR1 SEHNR and CDR2 FQNEAQ (reference sequence). DNA for the CDR3: TGTGCCAGCAGCTCGACAGGGGGCCTCAACACTGAAGCTTTCTTT. It encodes CASSSTGGLNTEAFF.